A single sample gave rise to the 18 T cell receptor beta chains below, sequenced in a study of blood T cell repertoires in COVID-19. Repertoires were generated with immunoSEQ multiplex PCR, while TCRdb's copy carries only in-frame clones and drops some. The repertoire holds about 97,000 clones, 70% to 90% seen once, with around 10% in the top ten. The sequencing sample was made of peripheral blood. These receptors were collected from a middle-aged man with active or convalescent COVID-19.

The chain couples TRBV6-6 to TRBJ2-5, with D possibly matching TRBD1 (7 bases). Germline values: CDR1 MNHNY, CDR2 SVGAGI (reference sequence). Trimming pared 6 bases from V and 5 bases from J, leaving 16 bases between. CDR3 length: 14 residues. The CDR3 sequence: CASSLSEGAETQYF. The CDR3 bases are TGTGCCAGCAGCCTCTCGGAGGGGGCGGAGACCCAGTACTTC.

The chain combines TRBV21-1 with TRBJ2-7; the table's D call of TRBD2 was not tested on the DNA. TRBV21-1 is flagged as a pseudogene. The CDR3 sequence is 10 residues long. CDR3 amino acids: CAAGDYEQYF. The CDR3 bases are TGTGCCGCGGGGGACTACGAGCAGTACTTC.

This chain connects TRBV6-6 to TRBJ2-7; 7 bases fit TRBD1. Germline V lookup: CDR1 MNHNY, CDR2 SVGAGI (reference sequence). The CDR3 runs 13 residues. J was trimmed by 2 bases and V by 7 bases; bases with no gene match: 5. The CDR3 region has the DNA TGTGCCAGCAAGGGACAGAGTACCTACGAGCAGTACTTC. Its protein is CASKGQSTYEQYF.

The chain is built from TRBV29-1 and TRBJ1-3; no clear D. V was trimmed by 3 bases and J by 0 bases, leaving 6 bases between them. From germline, CDR1 is SQVTM and CDR2 ANQGSEA. The CDR3 loop spans 13 amino acids. The DNA for the CDR3 is TGCAGCGTTGATGAGAACTCTGGAAACACCATATATTTT. It encodes CSVDENSGNTIYF.

CDR3 DNA: TGTGCTAGTGGTCCGGACCCGGGACAGGGGGAAACTGGGGCCAACGTCCTGACTTTC. This sequence encodes CASGPDPGQGETGANVLTF. This chain uses TRBV12-5 with TRBJ2-6, with TRBD1 identical over 11 bases. This CDR3 region has 19 residues. Germline V gene lookup returns CDR1 LGHNT and CDR2 FRNRAP. Losses at the gene ends were 5 bases for V and 2 bases for J; bases not matched to a gene: 11.

V gene TRBV28 combines with J gene TRBJ2-2; D might be TRBD1 (7 bases). The CDR3 is made up of 15 amino acids. With 3 bases removed from V and 6 bases from J, the gap between germline ends came to 14 bases. Per the germline V gene, CDR1 is MDHEN and CDR2 is SYDVKM. The CDR3 DNA sequence: TGTGCCAGCAGTTTGCCAGGGGGGAATCCCGGGGAGCTGTTTTTT. Amino acid sequence: CASSLPGGNPGELFF.

The V call is TRBV30, the J call TRBJ1-1; D possibly corresponds to TRBD1 (5 bases). Germline values: CDR1 GTSNPN, CDR2 SVGIG (reference sequence). V shed 5 bases and J shed 1 base, with 8 bases lying between them. The length of the CDR3 is 12 residues. CDR3 coding DNA: TGTGCCTGGCAGGGTGCGAACACTGAAGCTTTCTTT. Protein: CAWQGANTEAFF.

The sample holds a few counts of this clone. V and J are TRBV10-3 and TRBJ2-2; the D gene is possibly TRBD2 (7 bases). This CDR3 has 13 amino acids. V shed 8 bases and J shed 2 bases, with 9 bases lying between them. Germline lookup yields CDR1 ENHRY and CDR2 SYGVKD. The CDR3 is CAIRGANTGELFF. The DNA of the CDR3 is TGTGCCATCCGGGGGGCTAACACCGGGGAGCTGTTTTTT.

This clone was picked up one time. The gene calls are TRBV7-9 and TRBJ2-6; D possibly corresponds to TRBD2 (6 bases). V lost 5 bases and J lost 3, with 8 bases in between. This CDR3 is built from 14 residues. Germline-derived CDR1 and CDR2 are SEHNR and FQNEAQ (reference sequence). In DNA form, the CDR3 reads TGTGCCAGCAGCCCCGGGGGTGGGGCCAACGTCCTGACTTTC. This gives the protein CASSPGGGANVLTF.

This clone came up once. CDR3 nucleotides: TGTGCCAGCAGCCGAGCGACAGGAGCGAACACCGGGGAGCTGTTTTTT. It specifies CASSRATGANTGELFF. The gene calls are TRBV7-9 and TRBJ2-2; perhaps TRBD1 as D (6 bases). The CDR3 is 16 amino acids. Germline CDR1 SEHNR, CDR2 FQNEAQ (reference sequence). Trimming removed 5 bases at V and 0 bases at J, with 13 bases between. Looking up the rest from reference TRBV7-9 and TRBJ2-2 gives the full variable domain: DTGVSQNPRHKITKRGQNVTFRCDPISEHNRLYWYRQTLGQGPEFLTYFQNEAQLEKSRLLSDRFSAERPKGSFSTLEIQRTEQGDSAMYLCASSRATGANTGELFFGEGSRLTVL.

CDR3 coding DNA: TGTGCCAGCAAACCCCCGACAGGGATTGGGCAGCCCCAGCATTTT. Its translation is CASKPPTGIGQPQHF. J is TRBJ1-5 and V is TRBV6-5, with TRBD1 matching over 7 bases. The CDR3 is 15 residues long. CDR1 is MNHEY, CDR2 SVGAGI, per germline. The trim removed 7 bases at V and 7 bases at J, leaving 13 bases unmatched.

This clone was picked up one time. This sequence joins TRBV3-1 (or the pseudogene TRBV3-2) and TRBJ1-6; tentatively, D is TRBD1 (6 bases). Germline-derived CDR1 and CDR2 are LGHDT and YNNKEL (reference sequence). CDR3 length: 16 amino acids. The V gene lost 3 bases and the J gene lost 6 bases, with 15 bases spanning the gap. The CDR3 loop reads CASSQGNRAGNSPLHF. The DNA of the CDR3 is TGTGCCAGCAGCCAGGGCAACAGGGCAGGTAATTCACCCCTCCACTTT.

The gene calls are TRBV19 and TRBJ1-2; possible D gene TRBD1, 6 bases. Germline assignment: CDR1 LNHDA and CDR2 SQIVND (reference sequence). V lost 4 bases and J 3 bases, leaving 12 bases between the germline ends. The CDR3 is made up of 14 amino acids. CDR3: CASSTYRVDYGYTF. The CDR3 DNA reads TGTGCCAGTAGTACGTACAGGGTGGACTATGGCTACACCTTC. Together with reference TRBV19 and TRBJ1-2, the CDR3 gives the full variable domain: DGGITQSPKYLFRKEGQNVTLSCEQNLNHDAMYWYRQDPGQGLRLIYYSQIVNDFQKGDIAEGYSVSREKKESFPLTVTSAQKNPTAFYLCASSTYRVDYGYTFGSGTRLTVV.

In its sample, this clone was seen a few times. This chain joins TRBV7-9 and TRBJ1-5; 7 bases fit TRBD1. The length of the CDR3 is 14 residues. The germline gives CDR1 SEHNR, CDR2 FQNEAQ (reference sequence). V was clipped by 5 bases and J by 3 bases; unmatched bases: 4. The CDR3 region has the DNA TGTGCCAGCAGCACTGGGACAGACAATCAGCCCCAGCATTTT. Translation gives CASSTGTDNQPQHF.

The chain joins TRBV19 to TRBJ1-6; D is perhaps TRBD1 (6 bases). With 4 bases removed from V and 5 bases from J, the gap between germline ends came to 15 bases. CDR3 length equals 16 residues. CDR1 LNHDA and CDR2 SQIVND come from the germline V gene (reference sequence). The CDR3 sequence: CASSKGELTDNSPLHF. In DNA, the CDR3 is TGTGCCAGTAGTAAGGGGGAATTAACGGATAATTCACCCCTCCACTTT.

The chain couples TRBV19 to TRBJ2-4, with D unclear. Between the trimmed V and J ends, which lost 5 bases and 0 bases, there was a span of 11 bases. Per germline, CDR1 LNHDA and CDR2 SQIVND (reference sequence). This CDR3 contains 15 residues. CDR3 nucleotide sequence: TGTGCCAGTAGTCTCTCGTTTAAAGCCAAAAACATTCAGTACTTC. As protein: CASSLSFKAKNIQYF.

V is TRBV1 and J is TRBJ2-1; TRBD2 was called by the table and not checked on the DNA. TRBV1 has pseudogene status. This CDR3 spans 16 amino acids. CDR3 nucleotides: TGCACCAGCAATTATAATCGGGGGGGCCACGACAATGAGCAGTTCTTC. Translating it yields CTSNYNRGGHDNEQFF.

Concerning this clone: This CDR3 is also generated by other DNA sequences in the sample. This chain joins TRBV18 and TRBJ2-2, with D possibly being TRBD2 (5 bases). Trimming cost V 3 bases and J 3 bases, with 5 bases left between them. Germline V CDR1 and CDR2: KGHSH, LQKENI. The CDR3 spans 13 residues. The CDR3 is CASSPRDTGELFF. In nucleotides, the CDR3 is TGTGCCAGCTCACCGCGGGACACCGGGGAGCTGTTTTTT.